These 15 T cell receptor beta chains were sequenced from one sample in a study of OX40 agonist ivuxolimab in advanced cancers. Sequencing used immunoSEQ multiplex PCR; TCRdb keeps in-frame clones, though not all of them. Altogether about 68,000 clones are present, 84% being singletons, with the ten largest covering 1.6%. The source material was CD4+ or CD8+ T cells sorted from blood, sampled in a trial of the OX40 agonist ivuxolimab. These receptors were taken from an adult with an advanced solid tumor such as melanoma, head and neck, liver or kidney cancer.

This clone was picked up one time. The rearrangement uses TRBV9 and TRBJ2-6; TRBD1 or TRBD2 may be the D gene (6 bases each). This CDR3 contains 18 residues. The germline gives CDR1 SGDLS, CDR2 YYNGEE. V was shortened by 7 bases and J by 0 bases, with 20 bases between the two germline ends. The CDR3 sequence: CASSRRGDFFSGANVLTF. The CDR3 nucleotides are TGTGCCAGCTCCCGAAGGGGGGATTTTTTCTCTGGGGCCAACGTCCTGACTTTC.

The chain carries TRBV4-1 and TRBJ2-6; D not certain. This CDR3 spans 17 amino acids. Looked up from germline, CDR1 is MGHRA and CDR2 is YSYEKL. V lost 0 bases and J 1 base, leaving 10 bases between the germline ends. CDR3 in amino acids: CASSQEYGPSGANVLTF. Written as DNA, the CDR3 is TGCGCCAGCAGCCAAGAATATGGGCCATCTGGGGCCAACGTCCTGACTTTC.

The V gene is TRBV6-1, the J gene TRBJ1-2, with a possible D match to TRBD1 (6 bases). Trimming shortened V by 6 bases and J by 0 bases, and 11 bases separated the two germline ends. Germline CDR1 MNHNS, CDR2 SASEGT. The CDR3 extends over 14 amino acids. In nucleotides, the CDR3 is TGTGCCAGCAGGGCAGGGGTTTCTAACTATGGCTACACCTTC. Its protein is CASRAGVSNYGYTF.

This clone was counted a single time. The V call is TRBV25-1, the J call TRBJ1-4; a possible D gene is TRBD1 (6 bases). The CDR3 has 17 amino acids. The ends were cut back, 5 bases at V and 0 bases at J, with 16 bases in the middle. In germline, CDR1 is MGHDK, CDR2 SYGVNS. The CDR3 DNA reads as TGTGCCAGCAGTACCGCAGGGGCTAGGCCAACTAATGAAAAACTGTTTTTT. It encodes CASSTAGARPTNEKLFF.

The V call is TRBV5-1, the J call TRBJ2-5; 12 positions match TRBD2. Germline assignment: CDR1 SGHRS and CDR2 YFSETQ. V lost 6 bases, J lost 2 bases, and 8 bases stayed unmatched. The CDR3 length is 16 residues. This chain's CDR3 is CASNIGLAGGQETQYF. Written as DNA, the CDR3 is TGCGCCAGCAACATCGGGCTAGCGGGAGGGCAAGAGACCCAGTACTTC.

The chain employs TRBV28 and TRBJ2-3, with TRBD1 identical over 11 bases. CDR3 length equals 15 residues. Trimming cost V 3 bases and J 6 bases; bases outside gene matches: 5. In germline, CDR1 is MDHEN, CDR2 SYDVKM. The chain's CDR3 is CASSFGDRGVDTQYF. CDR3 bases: TGTGCCAGCAGTTTTGGGGACAGGGGGGTTGATACGCAGTATTTT.

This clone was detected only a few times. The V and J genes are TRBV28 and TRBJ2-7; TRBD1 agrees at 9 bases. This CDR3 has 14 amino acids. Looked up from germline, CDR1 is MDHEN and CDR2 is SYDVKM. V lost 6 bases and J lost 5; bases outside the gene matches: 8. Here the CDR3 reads CASRVQGASHEQYF. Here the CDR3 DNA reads TGTGCCAGCAGAGTACAGGGGGCGTCTCACGAGCAGTACTTC.

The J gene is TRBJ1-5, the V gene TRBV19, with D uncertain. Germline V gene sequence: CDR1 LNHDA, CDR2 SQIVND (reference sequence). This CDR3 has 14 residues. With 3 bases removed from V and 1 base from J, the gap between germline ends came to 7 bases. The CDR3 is CASSIEDSNQPQHF. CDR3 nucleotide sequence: TGTGCCAGTAGTATTGAGGACAGCAATCAGCCCCAGCATTTT.

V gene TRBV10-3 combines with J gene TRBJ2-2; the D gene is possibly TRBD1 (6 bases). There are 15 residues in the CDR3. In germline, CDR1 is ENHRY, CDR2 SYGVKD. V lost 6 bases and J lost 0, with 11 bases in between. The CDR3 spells CAISRDTSNTGELFF. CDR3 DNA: TGTGCCATCAGCAGGGACACTTCGAACACCGGGGAGCTGTTTTTT.

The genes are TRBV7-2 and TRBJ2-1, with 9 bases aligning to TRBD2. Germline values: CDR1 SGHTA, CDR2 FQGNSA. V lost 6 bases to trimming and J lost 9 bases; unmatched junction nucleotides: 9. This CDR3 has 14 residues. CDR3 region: CASSLAGLVPEQFF. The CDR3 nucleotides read TGTGCCAGCAGTCTAGCGGGACTCGTCCCTGAGCAGTTCTTC. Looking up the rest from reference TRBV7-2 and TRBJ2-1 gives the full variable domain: GAGVSQSPSNKVTEKGKDVELRCDPISGHTALYWYRQSLGQGLEFLIYFQGNSAPDKSGLPSDRFSAERTGGSVSTLTIQRTQQEDSAVYLCASSLAGLVPEQFFGPGTRLTVL.

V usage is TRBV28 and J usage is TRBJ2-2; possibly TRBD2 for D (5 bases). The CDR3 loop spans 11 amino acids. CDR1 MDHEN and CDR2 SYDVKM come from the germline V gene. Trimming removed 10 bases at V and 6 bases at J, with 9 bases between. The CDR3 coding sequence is TGTGCCATCCGGGAAGCCGGGGAGCTGTTTTTT. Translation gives CAIREAGELFF. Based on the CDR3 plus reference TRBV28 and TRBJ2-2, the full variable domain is DVKVTQSSRYLVKRTGEKVFLECVQDMDHENMFWYRQDPGLGLRLIYFSYDVKMKEKGDIPEGYSVSREKKERFSLILESASTNQTSMYLCAIREAGELFFGEGSRLTVL.

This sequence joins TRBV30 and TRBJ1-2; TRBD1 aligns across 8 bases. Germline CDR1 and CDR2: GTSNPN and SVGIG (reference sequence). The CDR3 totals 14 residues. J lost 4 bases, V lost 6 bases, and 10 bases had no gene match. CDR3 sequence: CACSNDRGAYGYTF. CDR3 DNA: TGTGCCTGCAGTAACGACAGGGGTGCCTATGGCTACACCTTC.

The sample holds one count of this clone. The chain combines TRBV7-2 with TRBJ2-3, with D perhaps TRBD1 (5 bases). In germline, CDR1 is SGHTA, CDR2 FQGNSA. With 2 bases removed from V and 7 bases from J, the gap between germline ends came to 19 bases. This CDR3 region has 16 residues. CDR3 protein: CASSLFWSQGENTQYF. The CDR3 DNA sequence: TGTGCCAGCAGCTTATTCTGGTCCCAGGGCGAGAATACGCAGTATTTT.

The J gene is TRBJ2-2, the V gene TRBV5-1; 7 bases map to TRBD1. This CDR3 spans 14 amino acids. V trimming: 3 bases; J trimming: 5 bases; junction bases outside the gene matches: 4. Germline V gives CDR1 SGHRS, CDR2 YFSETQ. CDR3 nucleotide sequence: TGCGCCAGCAGCTGGGGACAGACTACCGGGGAGCTGTTTTTT. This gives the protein CASSWGQTTGELFF.

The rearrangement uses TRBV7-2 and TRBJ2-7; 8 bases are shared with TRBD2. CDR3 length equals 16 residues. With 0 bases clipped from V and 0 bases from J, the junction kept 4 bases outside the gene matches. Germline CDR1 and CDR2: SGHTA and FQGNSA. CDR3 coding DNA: TGTGCCAGCAGCTTAGCGTCGGGACTAGACTCCTACGAGCAGTACTTC. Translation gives CASSLASGLDSYEQYF. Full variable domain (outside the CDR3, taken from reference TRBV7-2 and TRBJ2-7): GAGVSQSPSNKVTEKGKDVELRCDPISGHTALYWYRQSLGQGLEFLIYFQGNSAPDKSGLPSDRFSAERTGGSVSTLTIQRTQQEDSAVYLCASSLASGLDSYEQYFGPGTRLTVT.